One and the same sample provided the 7 T cell receptor beta chains below, sequenced in a study of Ad26.COV2.S vaccination and SARS-CoV-2 variants. Treatment of the sample: some 20 received Ad26.COV2.S at low or high dose, single or two shots; 5 received placebo; per-sample allocation not given. Day 63 after the first injection of vaccine or placebo was the sampling time. The method was immunoSEQ multiplex PCR; TCRdb's version includes in-frame clones alone and lacks a portion of them. The table records more than 400,000 clones, roughly 90% of them present only once. Material: peripheral blood, obtained in a trial of Ad26.COV2.S vaccine versus placebo. These receptors were collected from a person between 18 and 65 years old who received the Ad26.COV2.S COVID-19 vaccine or a placebo.

The chain joins TRBV7-2 to TRBJ1-3, with 7 bases lining up with TRBD1. Germline trimming cut 4 bases from V and 1 base from J; bases unmatched to any gene: 4. Germline loops: CDR1 SGHTA, CDR2 FQGNSA. The CDR3 is made up of 15 amino acids. CDR3 in amino acids: CASSSVTGSGNTIYF. The CDR3 region has the DNA TGTGCCAGCAGCTCAGTGACAGGGTCTGGAAACACCATATATTTT. The entire variable domain, with the rest obtained from reference TRBV7-2 and TRBJ1-3, is as follows: GAGVSQSPSNKVTEKGKDVELRCDPISGHTALYWYRQSLGQGLEFLIYFQGNSAPDKSGLPSDRFSAERTGGSVSTLTIQRTQQEDSAVYLCASSSVTGSGNTIYFGEGSWLTVV.

The chain links TRBV4-2 to TRBJ1-3, with D unresolved. The V end was cut by 1 base, the J end by 0 bases, with 19 bases between. Germline assignment: CDR1 LGHNA and CDR2 YNFKEQ. The CDR3 sequence is 19 residues long. CDR3 protein: CASSQGEKGPEASGNTIYF. CDR3 coding DNA: TGTGCCAGCAGCCAAGGGGAAAAGGGCCCCGAAGCCTCTGGAAACACCATATATTTT.

The chain combines TRBV5-1 with TRBJ2-3, with D uncertain. Trimming stripped 4 bases from V and 2 bases from J, with 14 bases between. CDR1 and CDR2 (germline): SGHRS, YFSETQ. The CDR3 consists of 15 residues. The CDR3: CASSRVEDNTDTQYF. CDR3 nucleotides: TGCGCCAGCAGCCGTGTGGAAGACAACACAGATACGCAGTATTTT. Together with reference TRBV5-1 and TRBJ2-3, the CDR3 gives the full variable domain: KAGVTQTPRYLIKTRGQQVTLSCSPISGHRSVSWYQQTPGQGLQFLFEYFSETQRNKGNFPGRFSGRQFSNSRSEMNVSTLELGDSALYLCASSRVEDNTDTQYFGPGTRLTVL.

The V call is TRBV4-3, the J call TRBJ1-2, with TRBD1 matching over 9 bases. This CDR3 has 17 residues. The germline CDR1 and CDR2 sequences are LGHNA and YSLEER. With 3 bases clipped from V and 7 bases from J, the junction kept 15 bases outside the gene matches. CDR3 sequence: CASSQETTGQGISGYTF. CDR3 nucleotides: TGCGCCAGCAGCCAGGAAACCACGGGACAGGGTATAAGTGGCTACACCTTC.

The CDR3 nucleotides read TGTGCCAGCAGCTTACCAGGGCATCAGCCCCAGCATTTT. This codes for CASSLPGHQPQHF. The chain couples TRBV7-4 to TRBJ1-5, with D maybe TRBD1 (5 bases). In germline, CDR1 is SGHVT, CDR2 SQSDAQ. The CDR3 runs 13 residues. Trimming stripped 2 bases from V and 5 bases from J, with 7 bases between.

The chain uses TRBV7-9 and TRBJ2-3; D is perhaps TRBD1 or TRBD2 (6 bases each). CDR3 size: 15 residues. Germline CDR1 reads SEHNR; CDR2 reads FQNEAQ (reference sequence). V dropped 5 bases and J dropped 2 bases, with 14 bases sitting between them. The CDR3 sequence: CASSPGGLITDTQYF. CDR3 bases: TGTGCCAGCAGCCCCGGGGGCCTTATCACAGATACGCAGTATTTT.

This clone has only a few counts. The V gene is TRBV2, the J gene TRBJ1-1; D is ambiguous. The CDR3 is made up of 13 amino acids. Per germline, CDR1 SNHLY and CDR2 FYNNEI. Deletions cut 7 bases from V and 3 bases from J, with 12 bases between. DNA of the CDR3: TGTGCCAGCATTGCAGGCGTTTACACTGAAGCTTTCTTT. Translating gives CASIAGVYTEAFF.